This TCR beta chain appears in the sequencing data of a study of blood T cell repertoires in COVID-19. About the research overall: Acute and convalescent COVID-19 samples came from the United States, Italy and Spain. The cDNA or gDNA used as material had been derived from T cells, B-cell-depleted T cells, or PBMCs.

With 1 base removed from V and 1 base from J, the gap between germline ends came to 15 bases. The CDR3 totals 17 residues. The germline gives CDR1 PRHDT, CDR2 FYEKMQ (reference sequence). Enrolment of Seattle patients took place during active infection, and they were followed longitudinally. In the study's own analysis: The authors estimated nucleated cell counts from reference gene primer amplification. Profiled with immunoSEQ multiplex PCR; TCRdb holds only in-frame clones, not every one. The D gene and trimming were derived from the DNA, and the V and J assignments and clone size from that table. This sample has approximately 530,000 clones, with roughly 91% found just once.

This clonotype was obtained from a woman between 45 and 60 years old with COVID-19, enrolled during active disease. The sequenced sample consisted of peripheral blood. The J gene is TRBJ2-3, the V gene TRBV13; a weak D match, TRBD2 (6 bases). The CDR3: CASSLAGDRPGTDTQYF. The DNA of the CDR3 is TGTGCCAGCAGCTTAGCGGGGGACCGCCCCGGCACAGATACGCAGTATTTT.